The 24 T cell receptor beta chains below were found in one sample sequenced in a study of T cells in Graves' hyperthyroidism and ophthalmopathy. The investigators amplified TCR beta CDR3 regions from RNA transcripts. First-round RT-PCR with HTBI primers amplified the TCR CDR3 region. TCRdb re-derived calls from the multiplex PCR reads in MiXCR, one entry per CDR3 protein. Of some 510,000 distinct CDR3 sequences listed, about 45% were seen once; the top ten hold approximately 8.2%. Sequenced input: peripheral blood or thyroid tissue (not recorded which). These receptors all stem from a woman under 30 with Graves' hyperthyroidism.

This clonotype was seen repeatedly, ten times or more. The chain has TRBV7-3 and TRBJ1-1, with a tentative D call TRBD1 (6 bases). This CDR3 region has 13 residues. V gave up 5 bases and J gave up 1 base, with 8 bases separating them. Germline CDR1 is SGHTA and CDR2 is FQGTGA. CDR3: CASSRQANTEAFF. DNA for the CDR3: TGTGCCAGCAGCAGACAGGCGAACACTGAAGCTTTCTTT.

This clonotype appeared once. CDR3 DNA: TGCAGTGCTAGAGATGTCCGGACAGGTCATCAGCCCCAGCATTTT. It is translated as CSARDVRTGHQPQHF. The chain combines TRBV20-1 with TRBJ1-5; 7 positions match TRBD1. The germline gives CDR1 DFQATT, CDR2 SNEGSKA (reference sequence). The ends lost 0 bases at V and 5 bases at J; junction bases unmatched: 7. The CDR3 extends over 15 amino acids.

In its sample, this clonotype was seen a few times. This rearrangement joins TRBV7-2 to TRBJ2-7; no clear D. Germline V gene data show CDR1 as SGHTA and CDR2 as FQGNSA. V lost 1 base and J lost 4, with 11 bases in between. This CDR3 has 14 residues. The CDR3 sequence: CASSLGSLVYEQYF. CDR3 nucleotide sequence: TGTGCCAGCAGCTTAGGTAGCCTTGTATACGAGCAGTACTTC.

The rearrangement joins TRBV10-3 to TRBJ2-2; maybe TRBD2 (5 bases). The V end lost 6 bases, the J end lost 3 bases, and 26 bases lay between the germline ends. Germline V lookup: CDR1 ENHRY, CDR2 SYGVKD. This CDR3 is built from 19 residues. In nucleotides, the CDR3 is TGTGCCATCAGCTCGCCTACCAGGCGGGCCCTAACAGACACCGGGGAGCTGTTTTTT. Its translation: CAISSPTRRALTDTGELFF.

At least ten counts were recorded for this clonotype. V is TRBV9 and J is TRBJ1-1; D unclear. V lost 0 bases to trimming and J lost 10 bases, with 10 bases between them. Germline loops: CDR1 SGDLS, CDR2 YYNGEE. The CDR3 sequence is 12 residues long. This chain's CDR3 is CASSVVRGRAFF. The CDR3 DNA sequence: TGTGCCAGCAGCGTAGTACGGGGAAGAGCTTTCTTT.

This chain uses TRBV2 with TRBJ1-2; D not certain. CDR1 and CDR2 from the germline V gene are SNHLY and FYNNEI. The V and J ends lost 4 bases and 8 bases respectively, with 5 bases between them. The CDR3 sequence is 10 residues long. The CDR3 here is CASSAMGYTF. DNA of the CDR3: TGTGCCAGCAGTGCTATGGGCTACACCTTC.

The V and J genes are TRBV9 and TRBJ2-7; no definite D call. The CDR3 is made up of 13 amino acids. Germline CDR1 is SGDLS and CDR2 is YYNGEE. Trimming shortened V by 4 bases and J by 0 bases, and 8 bases separated the two germline ends. In DNA, the CDR3 is TGTGCCAGCAGCATTGGACCCTCCTACGAGCAGTACTTC. The encoded protein is CASSIGPSYEQYF.

J is TRBJ1-6 and V is TRBV20-1; perhaps TRBD1 as D (5 bases). V shed 3 bases and J shed 7 bases, with 16 bases lying between them. The CDR3 loop spans 15 amino acids. Germline V gene data show CDR1 as DFQATT and CDR2 as SNEGSKA (reference sequence). CDR3 region: CSASRLGQKNSPLHF. The CDR3 DNA reads as TGCAGTGCTAGCAGGTTGGGGCAGAAGAATTCACCCCTCCACTTT.

This clonotype was detected once. This chain links TRBV7-3 with TRBJ1-3; possible D gene TRBD1, 5 bases. The CDR3 spans 15 residues. CDR1 SGHTA and CDR2 FQGTGA come from the germline V gene. Trimming cost V 5 bases and J 0 bases, with 11 bases left between them. The CDR3 is CASSDLQGSGNTIYF. In DNA form, the CDR3 reads TGTGCCAGCAGCGATCTCCAGGGCTCTGGAAACACCATATATTTT.

This clonotype turned up a few times. The chain uses TRBV20-1 and TRBJ2-5; D is perhaps TRBD1 (5 bases). This CDR3 comprises 12 residues. V was cut by 6 bases and J by 3 bases, with 11 bases left in between. Germline-derived CDR1 and CDR2 are DFQATT and SNEGSKA (reference sequence). CDR3 DNA: TGCAGTGCCTACGGCAGGGAAGAGACCCAGTACTTC. As protein: CSAYGREETQYF.

This clonotype has just a few counts. The genes are TRBV6-5 and TRBJ1-2, with TRBD1 as a possible D gene (6 bases). CDR1 MNHEY and CDR2 SVGAGI come from the germline V gene. Trimming shortened V by 6 bases and J by 8 bases, and 16 bases separated the two germline ends. The CDR3 runs to 13 residues. The CDR3, as DNA: TGTGCCAGCAGCCTACCGGGGGGCCGGGGCTACACCTTC. The encoded protein is CASSLPGGRGYTF.

The V and J genes are TRBV6-5 and TRBJ1-1, with D hard to call. The V gene's germline CDR1 is MNHEY and CDR2 SVGAGI. V was pared by 2 bases and J by 2 bases, with 9 bases between. The CDR3 spans 14 residues. CDR3 amino acids: CASSYNNANTEAFF. DNA of the CDR3: TGTGCCAGCAGTTACAACAACGCAAACACTGAAGCTTTCTTT.

About this clonotype itself: A much larger clone differs by one base, so this may be a read error. The rearrangement uses TRBV2 and TRBJ1-6; D is ambiguous. The CDR3 sequence is 15 residues long. Germline CDR1 is SNHLY and CDR2 is FYNNEI. CDR3: CASSVFRTYNPPLHF. CDR3 DNA sequence: TGTGCCAGCAGTGTTTTCAGGACCTATAATCCACCCCTCCACTTT.

This clonotype has only a few counts. The rearrangement uses TRBV7-9 and TRBJ2-5, with D maybe TRBD1 (5 bases). Germline CDR1 and CDR2: SEHNR and FQNEAQ (reference sequence). The CDR3 is 13 residues long. V gave up 5 bases and J gave up 1 base, with 8 bases separating them. The CDR3 DNA reads as TGTGCCAGCAGCACGGACACCCAAGAGACCCAGTACTTC. Translating it yields CASSTDTQETQYF.

The chain employs TRBV12-3 or TRBV12-4 and TRBJ1-2; D remains ambiguous. CDR3 size: 12 residues. V shed 6 bases and J shed 7 bases, with 12 bases lying between them. CDR3 region: CASSTEGSGYTF. CDR3 sequence (DNA): TGTGCCAGCAGCACCGAGGGATCTGGCTACACCTTC.

The chain couples TRBV6-1 to TRBJ2-2; no clear D gene. The CDR3 has 16 residues. Per germline, CDR1 MNHNS and CDR2 SASEGT. The V end lost 6 bases, the J end lost 0 bases, and 14 bases lay between the germline ends. The CDR3 is CASSLGGSANTGELFF. DNA for the CDR3: TGTGCCAGCAGCTTGGGCGGATCCGCGAACACCGGGGAGCTGTTTTTT.

The genes are TRBV7-9 and TRBJ2-7, with D perhaps assigned TRBD1 or TRBD2 (5 bases each). V was shortened by 5 bases and J by 6 bases, with 20 bases between the two germline ends. From germline, CDR1 is SEHNR and CDR2 FQNEAQ (reference sequence). The CDR3 is 15 residues long. The CDR3 loop is CASSRDRDLTIEQYF. DNA for the CDR3: TGTGCCAGCAGCCGCGACCGGGACCTGACAATCGAGCAGTACTTC.

This clonotype has more than one count but fewer than ten. V and J are TRBV20-1 and TRBJ1-6; D not certain. The V gene's germline CDR1 is DFQATT and CDR2 SNEGSKA (reference sequence). The CDR3 is 11 residues long. CDR3 residues: CSSTRNSPLHF. As DNA, the CDR3 is TGCAGCTCAACCAGGAATTCACCCCTCCACTTT.

The rearrangement links TRBV7-2 to TRBJ2-7; TRBD2 matches at 11 bases. The V gene's germline CDR1 is SGHTA and CDR2 FQGNSA. Unmatched junction bases numbered 8, after V lost 1 base and J lost 0 bases. The CDR3 sequence is 18 residues long. The DNA of the CDR3 is TGTGCCAGCAGCTTAGGGCTAGCGGGAGGCCCAAGCTCCTACGAGCAGTACTTC. As protein: CASSLGLAGGPSSYEQYF.

The rearrangement joins TRBV7-2 to TRBJ1-5, with unresolved D. Germline lookup yields CDR1 SGHTA and CDR2 FQGNSA. The V end was cut by 5 bases, the J end by 10 bases, with 21 bases between. The CDR3 has 15 amino acids. CDR3 nucleotides: TGTGCCAGCAGCAATTTGTGGCAGGCCCCGGGACCCCAGCATTTT. Its protein product is CASSNLWQAPGPQHF.

The gene calls are TRBV29-1 and TRBJ1-4, with D perhaps matching TRBD1 (6 bases). V was shortened by 5 bases and J by 5 bases, with 9 bases between the two germline ends. In germline, CDR1 is SQVTM, CDR2 ANQGSEA. The CDR3 runs to 12 residues. For the CDR3, the DNA is TGCAGCGTTTGGACAGTAAATGAAAAACTGTTTTTT. The encoded protein is CSVWTVNEKLFF. The variable domain in full, with the rest retrieved from reference TRBV29-1 and TRBJ1-4, is SAVISQKPSRDICQRGTSLTIQCQVDSQVTMMFWYRQQPGQSLTLIATANQGSEATYESGFVIDKFPISRPNLTFSTLTVSNMSPEDSSIYLCSVWTVNEKLFFGSGTQLSVL.

This clonotype was detected many times. The chain joins TRBV29-1 to TRBJ2-7, with 11 bases aligning to TRBD1. The trim removed 8 bases at V and 5 bases at J, leaving 8 bases unmatched. Germline V CDR1 and CDR2: SQVTM, ANQGSEA. The CDR3 consists of 13 residues. CDR3 sequence: CSFRDRGGHEQYF. CDR3 coding DNA: TGCAGCTTTAGGGACAGGGGGGGGCACGAGCAGTACTTC.

The chain combines TRBV2 with TRBJ2-7; D may correspond to TRBD1 or TRBD2 (6 bases each). The CDR3 spans 15 residues. V gave up 4 bases and J gave up 5 bases, with 18 bases separating them. Germline V gene sequence: CDR1 SNHLY, CDR2 FYNNEI. The CDR3 here is CASSGRALRGDEQYF. Written as DNA, the CDR3 is TGTGCCAGCAGTGGCCGGGCCTTAAGGGGGGACGAGCAGTACTTC.

CDR3 loop: CASSVAHGTGETQYF. In nucleotides, the CDR3 is TGTGCCAGCAGCGTAGCTCACGGGACAGGGGAGACCCAGTACTTC. The chain employs TRBV9 and TRBJ2-5; TRBD1 aligns across 9 bases. Germline trimming cut 0 bases from V and 5 bases from J; bases unmatched to any gene: 5. CDR1 is SGDLS, CDR2 YYNGEE, per germline. The length of the CDR3 is 15 residues.